This record looks at one TCR beta chain sequence and its context. Its matching antigen is unknown. 5'RACE with constant-segment primers built TCRalpha and TCRbeta cDNA libraries with UMIs. MiXCR, applied by TCRdb to the 5' RACE reads, yields one record per CDR3 protein. The sample contains some 150,000 distinct CDR3 sequences, about 6% of which appear only once. This entry belongs to a study of T-cell memory formation after mild COVID-19. Study details: TCR clusters were largely donor specific. General study points: Clones which contracted sat mainly in CM and EM if CD4+, and in EMRA if CD8+. Within pre-infection memory, some responding clones were found, suggesting cross-reactive memory joined.

J gave up 4 bases and V 2 bases, and 8 bases lay outside the gene matches. The length of the CDR3 is 16 residues. Germline V lookup: CDR1 SGHTA, CDR2 FQGNSA. The TCR originated in an adult woman who had mild COVID-19 (a few samples of this study predate the infection). Cell type and time point are not known. The rearrangement links TRBV7-2 to TRBJ2-7, with 10 bases lining up with TRBD2. The sequencing sample was made of PBMCs or a T cell subset sorted from them (not recorded which). The DNA of the CDR3 is TGTGCCAGCAGCTTAACGACTAGCGGGCCACCGTACGAGCAGTACTTC. Encoded protein: CASSLTTSGPPYEQYF.